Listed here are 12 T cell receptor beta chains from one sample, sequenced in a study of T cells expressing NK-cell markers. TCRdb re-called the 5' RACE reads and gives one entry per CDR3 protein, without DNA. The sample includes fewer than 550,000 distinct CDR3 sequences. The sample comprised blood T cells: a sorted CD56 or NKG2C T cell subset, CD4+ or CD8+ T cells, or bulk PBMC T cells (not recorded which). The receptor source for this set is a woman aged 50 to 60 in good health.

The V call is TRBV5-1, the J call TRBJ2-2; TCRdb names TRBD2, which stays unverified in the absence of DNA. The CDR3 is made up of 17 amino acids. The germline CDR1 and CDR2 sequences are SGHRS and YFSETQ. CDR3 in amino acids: CASSLATSGSFVGELFF. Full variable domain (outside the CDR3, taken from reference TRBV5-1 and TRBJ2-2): KAGVTQTPRYLIKTRGQQVTLSCSPISGHRSVSWYQQTPGQGLQFLFEYFSETQRNKGNFPGRFSGRQFSNSRSEMNVSTLELGDSALYLCASSLATSGSFVGELFFGEGSRLTVL.

CDR3 protein: CASSFIGTSGSGQETQYF. This chain connects TRBV5-1 to TRBJ2-5; absent DNA, TCRdb's TRBD2 call cannot be checked. Germline values: CDR1 SGHRS, CDR2 YFSETQ. The CDR3 is 18 amino acids.

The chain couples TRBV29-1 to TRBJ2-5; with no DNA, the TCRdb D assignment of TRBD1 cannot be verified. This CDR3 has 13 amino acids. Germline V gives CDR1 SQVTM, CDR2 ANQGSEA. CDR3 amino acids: CSAQTVKGETQYF.

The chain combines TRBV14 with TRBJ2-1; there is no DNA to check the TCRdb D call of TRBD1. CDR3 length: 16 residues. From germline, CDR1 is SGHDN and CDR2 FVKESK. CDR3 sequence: CASSQLLGGSYNEQFF.

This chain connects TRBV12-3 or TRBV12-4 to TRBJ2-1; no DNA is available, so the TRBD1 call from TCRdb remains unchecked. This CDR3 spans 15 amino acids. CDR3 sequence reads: CASSLMSGGVDEQFF.

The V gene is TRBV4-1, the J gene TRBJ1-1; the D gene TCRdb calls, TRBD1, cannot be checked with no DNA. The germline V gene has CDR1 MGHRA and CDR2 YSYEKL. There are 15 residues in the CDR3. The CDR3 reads CASSPPSTGGTEAFF.

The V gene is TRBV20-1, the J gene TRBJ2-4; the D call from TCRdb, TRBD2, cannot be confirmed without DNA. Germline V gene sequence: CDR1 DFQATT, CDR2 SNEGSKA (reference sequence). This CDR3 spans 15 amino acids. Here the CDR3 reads CSASAAGGPEDIQYF.

The CDR3 loop is CSALDRDRDGYTF. V and J are TRBV20-1 and TRBJ1-2; TCRdb lists TRBD1, though no DNA is available to test this call. The germline V gene encodes CDR1 DFQATT and CDR2 SNEGSKA (reference sequence). This CDR3 comprises 13 residues.

CDR3 residues: CASSLDASGRPGDEQFF. The chain has TRBV5-1 and TRBJ2-1; TCRdb's D call, TRBD2, is unchecked because there is no DNA. Germline assignment: CDR1 SGHRS and CDR2 YFSETQ. The CDR3 loop spans 17 amino acids.

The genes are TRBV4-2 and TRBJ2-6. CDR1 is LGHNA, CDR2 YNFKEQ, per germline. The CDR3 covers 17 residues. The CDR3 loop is CASSQLKGGSGANVLTF.

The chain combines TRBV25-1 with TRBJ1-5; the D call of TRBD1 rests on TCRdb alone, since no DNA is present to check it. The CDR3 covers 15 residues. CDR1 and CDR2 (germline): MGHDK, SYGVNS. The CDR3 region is CASTIAGKGGQPQHF.

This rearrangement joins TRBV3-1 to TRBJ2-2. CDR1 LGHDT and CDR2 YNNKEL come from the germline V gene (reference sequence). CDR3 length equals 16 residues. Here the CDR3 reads CASSRLVQPMTGELFF.